Shown below are 5 T cell receptor beta chains from a single sample sequenced in a study of CD8 T cells in ankylosing spondylitis. TCRdb reprocessed the 5' RACE reads with MiXCR, giving one entry per CDR3 protein. The sample records 150,000 to 200,000 distinct CDR3 sequences, 11% being singletons. The sequencing input was blood, either unsorted or a sorted T cell fraction (not recorded which). The receptors come from a male donor with ankylosing spondylitis or in good health (not recorded which).

This clonotype was counted ten times or more. The V and J genes are TRBV6-1 and TRBJ2-5, with 12 bases aligning to TRBD2. The CDR3 is made up of 16 amino acids. Germline CDR1 is MNHNS and CDR2 is SASEGT. Trimming took 6 bases from V and 1 from J; bases not matched to a gene: 6. CDR3 in DNA: TGTGCCAGCAGCGTACTAGCGGGGGGTATCCAAGAGACCCAGTACTTC. The encoded protein is CASSVLAGGIQETQYF.

This clonotype has at least ten counts. This chain connects TRBV5-5 to TRBJ1-6; 7 bases line up with TRBD1. CDR1 is SGHKS, CDR2 YYEKEE, per germline (reference sequence). J lost 8 bases, V lost 4 bases, and 9 bases had no gene match. The CDR3 has 15 amino acids. The CDR3 nucleotides read TGTGCCAGCAGCCCCCAGGGGGGGACGGATTCACCCCTCCACTTT. Its translation is CASSPQGGTDSPLHF.

Worth noting for this clonotype: This may come from a read error, since a much larger clone is one base off. The chain has TRBV5-1 and TRBJ2-5; D gene uncertain. The V gene lost 3 bases and the J gene lost 9 bases, with 18 bases spanning the gap. Germline V lookup: CDR1 SGHRS, CDR2 YFSETQ. CDR3 size: 14 residues. The CDR3 spells CASSSTGGRGAQYF. DNA for the CDR3: TGCGCCAGCAGCTCTACTGGTGGCCGAGGAGCCCAGTACTTC.

This clonotype came up many times. The V gene is TRBV20-1, the J gene TRBJ2-1; D remains ambiguous. The germline V gene has CDR1 DFQATT and CDR2 SNEGSKA (reference sequence). Trimming stripped 4 bases from V and 0 bases from J, with 13 bases between. The CDR3 is made up of 15 amino acids. CDR3 sequence: CSATPGTPSYNEQFF. The CDR3 DNA reads TGCAGTGCTACCCCTGGCACTCCCTCCTACAATGAGCAGTTCTTC.

To note about this clonotype: One end of the junction fails to match germline, which may point to a read error. The chain employs TRBV5-1 and TRBJ2-1; 14 bases line up with TRBD2. This CDR3 is 15 amino acids long. Germline V lookup: CDR1 SGHRS, CDR2 YFSETQ. CDR3 sequence reads: CDSSSGLAGDNEQFF. The CDR3, as DNA: TGCGACAGCAGCTCGGGACTAGCGGGAGACAATGAGCAGTTCTTC.